This entry features one T cell receptor beta chain sequence. The record originates from a study of blood T cell repertoires in COVID-19. Study context: Spain, Italy and the United States supplied samples that represented acute and convalescent COVID-19.

Produced via immunoSEQ multiplex PCR; TCRdb's table is partial and in-frame only. The sample carries about 310,000 clones, around nine tenths recorded once. Sample: peripheral blood. The sequence derives from a man aged 50-60 years with active or convalescent COVID-19.

CDR3 sequence reads: CASSQDHAGGAVGELFF. CDR3 nucleotides: TGTGCCAGCAGCCAAGATCACGCAGGGGGCGCGGTCGGGGAGCTGTTTTTT. The chain uses TRBV4-2 and TRBJ2-2; 8 nucleotides line up with TRBD1. V shed 0 bases, J shed 7 bases, and the junction held 10 bases outside the gene matches. This CDR3 is built from 17 residues. Germline lookup yields CDR1 LGHNA and CDR2 YNFKEQ.